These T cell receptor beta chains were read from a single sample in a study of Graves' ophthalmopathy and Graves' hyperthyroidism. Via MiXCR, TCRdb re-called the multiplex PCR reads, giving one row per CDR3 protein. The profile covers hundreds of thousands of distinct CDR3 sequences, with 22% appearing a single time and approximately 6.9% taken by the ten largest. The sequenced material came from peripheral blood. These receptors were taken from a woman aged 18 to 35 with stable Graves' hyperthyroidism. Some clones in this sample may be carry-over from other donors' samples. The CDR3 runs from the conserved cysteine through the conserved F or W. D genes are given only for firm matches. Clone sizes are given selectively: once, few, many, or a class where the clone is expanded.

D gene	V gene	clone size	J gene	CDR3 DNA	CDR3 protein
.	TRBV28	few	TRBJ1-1	TGTGCCAGTCGCGATCGTGAAGCTTTCTTT	CASRDREAFF
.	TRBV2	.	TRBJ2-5	TGTGCCAGCAGTGAGGGTCCAGGCGAGACCCAGTACTTC	CASSEGPGETQYF
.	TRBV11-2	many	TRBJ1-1	TGTGCCAGCAGGTTAACGTGGGGTGAAGCTTTCTTT	CASRLTWGEAFF
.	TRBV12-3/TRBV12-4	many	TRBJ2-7	TGTGCCAGCAGGACGGGACGCCCGAACTACGAGCAGTACTTC	CASRTGRPNYEQYF
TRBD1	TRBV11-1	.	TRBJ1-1	TGTGCCAGCAGGCCCGGGACAGGGAGGTCGTACACTGAAGCTTTCTTT	CASRPGTGRSYTEAFF
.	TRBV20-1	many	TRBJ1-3	TGCAGTGCTCCACTGAACTTGATCTCTGGAAACACCATATATTTT	CSAPLNLISGNTIYF
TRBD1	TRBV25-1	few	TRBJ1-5	TGTGCCAGCAGTGAATCCCTTCCGGGACAGAATAGCAATCAGCCCCAGCATTTT	CASSESLPGQNSNQPQHF
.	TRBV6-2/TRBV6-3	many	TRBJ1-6	TGTGCCACCGCTGTGGGTACCTATAATTCACCCCTCCACTTT	CATAVGTYNSPLHF
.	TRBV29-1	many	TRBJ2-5	TGCAGCGCGCTGGACAGAGTGGTTGAGACCCAGTACTTC	CSALDRVVETQYF
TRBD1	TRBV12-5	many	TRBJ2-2	TGTGCTAGTGGTTTTAGACAGGGTACGAACACCGGGGAGCTGTTTTTT	CASGFRQGTNTGELFF
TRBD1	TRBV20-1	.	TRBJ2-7	TGCAGTGCTAGAGAACAGGGGAAGGGCACCTACGAGCAGTACTTC	CSAREQGKGTYEQYF
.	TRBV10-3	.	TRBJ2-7	TGTGCCATCAGTGAACGTGGAAACGAGCAGTACTTC	CAISERGNEQYF
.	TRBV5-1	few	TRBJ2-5	TGCGCCAGCAGCTTGGCGGGGCCCCAAGAGACCCAGTACTTC	CASSLAGPQETQYF
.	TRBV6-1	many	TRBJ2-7	TGTGCCAGCAGTGAAGCGGGAGCCTTTTACGAGCAGTACTTC	CASSEAGAFYEQYF
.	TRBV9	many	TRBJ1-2	TGTGCCAGCAGCCCGGAGGGGGATCCGTCTAACTATGGCTACACCTTC	CASSPEGDPSNYGYTF
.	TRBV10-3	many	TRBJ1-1	TGTGCCATCAGTGAGATGCCGGGGCAAGCTTTCTTT	CAISEMPGQAFF
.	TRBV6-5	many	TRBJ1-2	TGTGCCAGCATCCCCTCTATAGACGGACTGGGCTACACCTTC	CASIPSIDGLGYTF
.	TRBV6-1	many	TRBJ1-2	TGTGCCAGCAGTGAGATCAGGAACTATGGCTACACCTTC	CASSEIRNYGYTF
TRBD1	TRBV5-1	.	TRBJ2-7	TGCGCCAGCAGCTTGGAATCGACAGGGGGCAACGAGCAGTACTTC	CASSLESTGGNEQYF
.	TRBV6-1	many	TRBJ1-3	TGTGCCAGCAGATCCTACAACGGCCACACCATATATTTT	CASRSYNGHTIYF
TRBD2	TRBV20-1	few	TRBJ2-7	TGCAGTGCTAGAGATATAGCGGGAGGATCCTACGAGCAGTACTTC	CSARDIAGGSYEQYF
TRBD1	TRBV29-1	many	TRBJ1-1	TGCAGCGACCTAACAGGGGGCCTGAACACTGTAGCTTTCTTT	CSDLTGGLNTVAFF
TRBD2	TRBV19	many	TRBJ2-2	TGTGCCAGTTACGGGCTAAGGACTAGAGACACCGGGGAGCTGTTTTTT	CASYGLRTRDTGELFF
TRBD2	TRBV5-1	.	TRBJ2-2	TGCGCCAGCAGCTTCGGGACTAGCGGCAACACCGGGGAGCTGTTTTTT	CASSFGTSGNTGELFF
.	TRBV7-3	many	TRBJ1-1	TGTGCCAGCAGTTTACAGGGAGTTGGGACTGAAGCTTTCTTT	CASSLQGVGTEAFF
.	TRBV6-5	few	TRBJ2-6	TGTGCCAGCAGTTATTCAGTCTCTGGGGCCAACGTCCTGACTTTC	CASSYSVSGANVLTF
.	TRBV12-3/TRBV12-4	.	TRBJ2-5	TGTGCCAGCAGGGAGGCAGAGACCCAGTACTTC	CASREAETQYF
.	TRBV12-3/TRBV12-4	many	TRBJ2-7	TGTGCCAGCAGTTTGGGGCGGCCACCCTACGAGCAGTACTTC	CASSLGRPPYEQYF
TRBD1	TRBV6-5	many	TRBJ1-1	TGTGCCAGCAGTTACGGGGACAGGTACACTGAAGCTTTCTTT	CASSYGDRYTEAFF
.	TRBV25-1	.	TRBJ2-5	TGTGCCAGCAGTGATTGGCTTCCCACGGAGACCCAGTACTTC	CASSDWLPTETQYF
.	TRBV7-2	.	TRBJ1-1	TGTGCCAGCAGCTTTTTAGGGAGGATTACTGAAGCTTTCTTT	CASSFLGRITEAFF
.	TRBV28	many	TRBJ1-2	TGTGCCAGCAGAGCCGAACTGTTCTATGGCTACACCTTC	CASRAELFYGYTF
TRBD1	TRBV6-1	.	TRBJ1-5	TGTGCCAGCTCACCCCCGACAGGGGCAGGTCAGCCCCAGCATTTT	CASSPPTGAGQPQHF
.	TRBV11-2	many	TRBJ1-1	TGTGCCAGCAGCTTAGATCGTCGGGGGATGACTGAAGCTTTCTTT	CASSLDRRGMTEAFF
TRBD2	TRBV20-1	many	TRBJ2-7	TGCAGTGCCAACGACGTCGCGGGAGTCGTTTCCTACGAGCAGTACTTC	CSANDVAGVVSYEQYF
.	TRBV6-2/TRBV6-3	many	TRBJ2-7	TGTGCCAGCAGGCCTGCCGGAGGGCGCCTTGCCTACGAGCAGTACTTC	CASRPAGGRLAYEQYF
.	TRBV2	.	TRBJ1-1	TGTGCCAGCAGTGAGGGGGGAGAAGCTTTCTTT	CASSEGGEAFF
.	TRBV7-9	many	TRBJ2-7	TGTGCCAGCAGCTTAGCAGCAGGGACGGGGATCTACGAGCAGTACTTC	CASSLAAGTGIYEQYF
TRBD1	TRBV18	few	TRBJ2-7	TGTGCCAGCTCAAAACAGGGGCCCGAGCAGTACTTC	CASSKQGPEQYF
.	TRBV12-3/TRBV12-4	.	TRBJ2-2	TGTGCCAGCAGCACTCCGAGCACCGGGGAGCTGTTTTTT	CASSTPSTGELFF
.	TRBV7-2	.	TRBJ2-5	TGTGCCAGCAGCTGGGTTCTCCAAGAGACCCAGTACTTC	CASSWVLQETQYF
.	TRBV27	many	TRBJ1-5	TGTGCCAGCAGTTCACAGGGACATCAGCCCCAGCATTTT	CASSSQGHQPQHF
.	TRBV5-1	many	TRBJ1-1	TGCGCCAGCAGCTTGAAGGGAGACACTGAAGCTTTCTTT	CASSLKGDTEAFF
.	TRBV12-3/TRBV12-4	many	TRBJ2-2	TGTGCCAGCAGTTTCGGGAAGGGGAACACCGGGGAGCTGTTTTTT	CASSFGKGNTGELFF
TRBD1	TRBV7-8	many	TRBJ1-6	TGTGCCAGCAGCCCGTGGGGGGACAGGGTTTGGTCACCCCTCCACTTT	CASSPWGDRVWSPLHF
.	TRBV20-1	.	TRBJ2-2	TGCAGTGCTAGACTTGGGTTGGACACCGGGGAGCTGTTTTTT	CSARLGLDTGELFF
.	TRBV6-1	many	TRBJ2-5	TGTGCCAGCAGTGAAGGGGCAGGAGGAAAGACCCAGTACTTC	CASSEGAGGKTQYF
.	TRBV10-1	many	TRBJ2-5	TGCGCCAGCAGTGATTCCCTCGGGGGTCAAGAGACCCAGTACTTC	CASSDSLGGQETQYF
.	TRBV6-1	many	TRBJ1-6	TGTGCCACCTGGGGGTGGAGCTCACCCCTCCACTTT	CATWGWSSPLHF
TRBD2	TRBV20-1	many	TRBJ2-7	TGCAGTGCTGGGACTAGCGGGAGTTACGAGCAGTACTTC	CSAGTSGSYEQYF
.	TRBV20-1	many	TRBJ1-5	TGCAGTGCTAGATCCGGGACCGAGCTAGACGGGCCCCAGCATTTT	CSARSGTELDGPQHF
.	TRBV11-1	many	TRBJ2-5	TGTGCCAGCAGCTCCGGACCTAGTCAAGGGGAGACCCAGTACTTC	CASSSGPSQGETQYF
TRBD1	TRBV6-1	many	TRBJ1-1	TGTGCCAGCAGAAGGGACAGCATGAACACTGAAGCTTTCTTT	CASRRDSMNTEAFF
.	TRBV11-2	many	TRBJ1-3	TGTGCCAGCAGCTTAGTCTACAGGCCCTCTGGAAACACCATATATTTT	CASSLVYRPSGNTIYF
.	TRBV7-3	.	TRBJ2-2	TGTGCCAGCAGCTTCTCAGCTCCATCCGGGGAGCTGTTTTTT	CASSFSAPSGELFF
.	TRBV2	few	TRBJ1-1	TGTGCCAGCAGTGGCGAACAGGGTCGTGGGACCTATCGAACGATGAACACTGAAGCTTTCTTT	CASSGEQGRGTYRTMNTEAFF
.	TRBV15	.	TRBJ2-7	TGTGCCACCAGCAGTTCCTACGAGCAGTACTTC	CATSSSYEQYF